Shown below are 8 T cell receptor beta chains from a single sample sequenced in a study of OX40 agonist ivuxolimab in advanced cancers. Some clones are missing from TCRdb's copy, which holds only in-frame ones; the method was immunoSEQ multiplex PCR. The table lists roughly 70,000 clones, 70% to 90% of them singletons. The sample was CD4+ or CD8+ T cells sorted from blood, taken in a trial of the OX40 agonist ivuxolimab. These receptors originate from an adult with an advanced solid tumor such as melanoma, head and neck, liver or kidney cancer.

The gene calls are TRBV9 and TRBJ1-1; 8 bases are shared with TRBD1. V shed 7 bases and J 0 bases; nucleotides not matched to a gene: 11. This CDR3 is built from 16 residues. CDR1 is SGDLS, CDR2 YYNGEE, per germline. The CDR3 is CASPGGDRRVNTEAFF. CDR3 bases: TGTGCCAGCCCGGGGGGGGACAGGAGGGTGAACACTGAAGCTTTCTTT.

The V call is TRBV6-6, the J call TRBJ2-1; 9 positions match TRBD2. This CDR3 region has 13 residues. Germline assignment: CDR1 MNHNY and CDR2 SVGAGI (reference sequence). V lost 7 bases, J lost 4 bases, and 2 bases stayed unmatched. DNA for the CDR3: TGTGCCAGCAAGACTAGCGGTTACAATGAGCAGTTCTTC. Translated: CASKTSGYNEQFF.

This clone has a handful of counts. The chain employs TRBV6-1 and TRBJ2-7; D is perhaps TRBD2 (6 bases). The CDR3 runs to 13 residues. CDR1 and CDR2 (germline): MNHNS, SASEGT. V was cut by 6 bases and J by 6 bases, with 15 bases left in between. The CDR3 DNA reads as TGTGCCAGCAGAGATCAGTACGGGAGCGAGCAGTACTTC. Its protein is CASRDQYGSEQYF.

The chain carries TRBV27 and TRBJ2-1; D not certain. V lost 3 bases and J lost 3, with 9 bases in between. The CDR3 contains 14 residues. Germline lookup yields CDR1 MNHEY and CDR2 SMNVEV (reference sequence). In DNA, the CDR3 is TGTGCCAGCAGTTTGAGACGGATCTACAATGAGCAGTTCTTC. Its translation: CASSLRRIYNEQFF.

The CDR3 DNA is TGTGCCAGCAGCTTAGGTGGGGGGAAGTACGAGCAGTACTTC. Residues: CASSLGGGKYEQYF. The chain recombines TRBV7-2 with TRBJ2-7, with a weak D call TRBD2 (6 bases). CDR3 size: 14 residues. Trimming stripped 1 base from V and 4 bases from J, with 11 bases between. Germline loops: CDR1 SGHTA, CDR2 FQGNSA.

For this clone: The junction and the germline gene differ at one end; a read error may be behind it. Other DNA sequences within the sample encode an identical CDR3. The chain recombines TRBV18 with TRBJ1-2; a possible D gene is TRBD1 (5 bases). The V gene's germline CDR1 is KGHSH and CDR2 LQKENI. The CDR3 spans 16 residues. The CDR3 reads CASSPGRADRLYGYTF. The CDR3, as DNA: TGTGCCAGTTCACCGGGGCGGGCAGATCGCCTCTATGGCTACACCTTC.

There are a few counts of this clone. The chain couples TRBV14 to TRBJ1-4; 11 bases agree with TRBD1. The CDR3 contains 19 residues. V lost 0 bases, J lost 7 bases, and 13 bases stayed unmatched. CDR1 and CDR2 from the germline V gene are SGHDN and FVKESK. The CDR3: CASSQERGTGGTTGEKLFF. The CDR3 DNA reads TGTGCCAGCAGCCAAGAGAGGGGGACAGGGGGTACAACGGGTGAAAAACTGTTTTTT.

V and J are TRBV19 and TRBJ2-1; the D gene is possibly TRBD2 (6 bases). Trimming left V 4 bases short and J 0 bases short, with 13 bases between. Germline V gene sequence: CDR1 LNHDA, CDR2 SQIVND (reference sequence). This CDR3 has 16 residues. CDR3 sequence reads: CASSRDFSVSYNEQFF. The DNA of the CDR3 is TGTGCCAGTAGTAGGGACTTTTCGGTCTCCTACAATGAGCAGTTCTTC.